A selection of T cell receptor beta chains follows, all from one sample in a study of blood T cell repertoires in COVID-19. Repertoires were generated with immunoSEQ multiplex PCR, while TCRdb's copy carries only in-frame clones and drops some. The repertoire consists of about 130,000 clones, with about 85% occurring once and the leading ten covering around 3.3%. Sequenced material: peripheral blood. The receptors stem from a woman of 80 years or more with COVID-19, enrolled during active disease. CDR3s include the opening cysteine and the closing phenylalanine or tryptophan. The D gene is left open where the match is weak. Clone size is given for some rows only: seen once, a few or many times, or a class if the clone is expanded.

J: TRBJ2-1
size: .
D: TRBD2
V: TRBV19
CDR3: CASSITGTSGRWNEQFF
DNA: TGTGCCAGTAGTATAACCGGGACTAGCGGGAGATGGAATGAGCAGTTCTTC

J: TRBJ2-4
size: .
D: .
V: TRBV5-4
CDR3: CASSAEAGAKNIQYF
DNA: TGTGCCAGCAGCGCCGAAGCGGGAGCCAAAAACATTCAGTACTTC

J: TRBJ2-1
size: .
D: .
V: TRBV19
CDR3: CASSGGASYNEQFF
DNA: TGTGCCAGTAGTGGCGGAGCAAGCTACAATGAGCAGTTCTTC

J: TRBJ1-2
size: .
D: TRBD1
V: TRBV28
CDR3: CASSSSTGSYGYTF
DNA: TGTGCCAGCAGTTCCTCGACAGGGAGCTATGGCTACACCTTC

J: TRBJ2-7
size: .
D: .
V: TRBV5-4
CDR3: CASGVGGTTSYEQYF
DNA: TGTGCCAGCGGGGTGGGGGGGACAACCTCCTACGAGCAGTACTTC

J: TRBJ2-3
size: few
D: .
V: TRBV7-2
CDR3: CASSRRGGASTDTQYF
DNA: TGTGCCAGCAGCCGGAGGGGCGGAGCTAGCACAGATACGCAGTATTTT

J: TRBJ2-2
size: .
D: .
V: TRBV27
CDR3: CASSRTGSGELFF
DNA: TGTGCCAGCAGTAGAACAGGATCCGGGGAGCTGTTTTTT

J: TRBJ2-7
size: .
D: TRBD2
V: TRBV7-6
CDR3: CASSCGLAGRYYEQYF
DNA: TGTGCCAGCAGCTGCGGACTAGCGGGACGATACTACGAGCAGTACTTC

J: TRBJ2-1
size: once
D: TRBD2
V: TRBV7-6
CDR3: CASSLDVAGDEQFF
DNA: TGTGCCAGCAGCTTAGACGTAGCGGGAGATGAGCAGTTCTTC

J: TRBJ1-1
size: once
D: .
V: TRBV6-1
CDR3: CASSEAGPNTEAFF
DNA: TGTGCCAGCAGTGAAGCGGGGCCGAACACTGAAGCTTTCTTT

J: TRBJ2-7
size: .
D: .
V: TRBV29-1
CDR3: CSVEDRGSSYEQYF
DNA: TGCAGCGTTGAAGATAGGGGGAGCTCCTACGAGCAGTACTTC

J: TRBJ2-1
size: .
D: TRBD2
V: TRBV7-3
CDR3: CASSSSGSRRDEQFF
DNA: TGTGCCAGCAGCTCAAGCGGGAGTAGGCGTGATGAGCAGTTCTTC

J: TRBJ2-1
size: .
D: TRBD2
V: TRBV6-5
CDR3: CASSRGLAAYNEQFF
DNA: TGTGCCAGCAGTAGGGGACTAGCGGCCTACAATGAGCAGTTCTTC

J: TRBJ2-7
size: .
D: .
V: TRBV28
CDR3: CASSTPDKGVAYEQYF
DNA: TGTGCCAGCAGTACCCCGGATAAGGGGGTTGCGTACGAGCAGTACTTC

J: TRBJ2-3
size: .
D: .
V: TRBV4-2
CDR3: CASSQDYTQYF
DNA: TGTGCCAGCAGCCAAGACTATACGCAGTATTTT

J: TRBJ2-7
size: .
D: TRBD1
V: TRBV18
CDR3: CASSPGTEAYEQYF
DNA: TGTGCCAGCTCACCCGGGACAGAGGCTTACGAGCAGTACTTC

J: TRBJ2-5
size: .
D: .
V: TRBV12-3/TRBV12-4
CDR3: CASSQKETQYF
DNA: TGTGCCAGCAGTCAGAAAGAGACCCAGTACTTC

J: TRBJ2-5
size: .
D: TRBD2
V: TRBV5-1
CDR3: CASGTGLAGEETQYF
DNA: TGCGCCAGCGGAACCGGACTAGCGGGAGAAGAGACCCAGTACTTC

J: TRBJ2-1
size: .
D: TRBD1
V: TRBV19
CDR3: CASSFQTGAGEQFF
DNA: TGTGCCAGTAGTTTCCAGACAGGGGCTGGGGAGCAGTTCTTC

J: TRBJ1-4
size: once
D: .
V: TRBV5-6
CDR3: CASSLVNPGIGEKLFF
DNA: TGTGCCAGCAGCTTGGTTAACCCGGGTATTGGGGAAAAACTGTTTTTT

J: TRBJ1-2
size: .
D: TRBD1
V: TRBV5-5
CDR3: CASSLIQGVSKNYGYTF
DNA: TGTGCCAGCAGCTTGATACAGGGGGTGTCCAAGAACTATGGCTACACCTTC

J: TRBJ2-3
size: .
D: TRBD2
V: TRBV28
CDR3: CASSRLAGPPDTQYF
DNA: TGTGCCAGCAGTAGATTAGCGGGACCCCCGGATACGCAGTATTTT

J: TRBJ2-2
size: once
D: TRBD2
V: TRBV2
CDR3: CASSERVSGGPGKTGELFF
DNA: TGTGCCAGCAGTGAAAGAGTTTCGGGAGGGCCAGGGAAGACCGGGGAGCTGTTTTTT

J: TRBJ1-1
size: .
D: .
V: TRBV20-1
CDR3: CSAREGRAFF
DNA: TGCAGTGCTAGAGAGGGCCGGGCTTTCTTT

J: TRBJ2-5
size: .
D: TRBD2
V: TRBV6-5
CDR3: CASSIGNRGGETQYF
DNA: TGTGCCAGCAGTATTGGGAATCGGGGGGGGGAGACCCAGTACTTC

J: TRBJ1-5
size: .
D: .
V: TRBV28
CDR3: CASRGGSNQPQHF
DNA: TGTGCCAGTCGGGGAGGCTCGAATCAGCCCCAGCATTTT

J: TRBJ2-1
size: .
D: .
V: TRBV28
CDR3: CASSLPQYNEQFF
DNA: TGTGCCAGCAGTTTGCCCCAGTACAATGAGCAGTTCTTC

J: TRBJ1-4
size: .
D: .
V: TRBV5-6
CDR3: CASSLVGEKANEKLFF
DNA: TGTGCCAGCAGCTTGGTAGGGGAAAAGGCTAATGAAAAACTGTTTTTT

J: TRBJ2-2
size: few
D: TRBD2
V: TRBV9
CDR3: CASSPDGGRARELFF
DNA: TGTGCCAGCAGCCCCGATGGCGGGAGGGCGAGGGAGCTGTTTTTT

J: TRBJ2-7
size: .
D: TRBD1
V: TRBV9
CDR3: CASSYSGGVGYEQYF
DNA: TGTGCCAGCAGCTACTCAGGGGGTGTCGGCTACGAGCAGTACTTC

J: TRBJ2-3
size: .
D: .
V: TRBV28
CDR3: CASSLTGSDTQYF
DNA: TGTGCCAGCAGTTTAACAGGGTCGGATACGCAGTATTTT

J: TRBJ2-5
size: once
D: TRBD1
V: TRBV7-2
CDR3: CASTVPTGGGETQYF
DNA: TGTGCCAGCACCGTTCCTACAGGGGGCGGAGAGACCCAGTACTTC